This TCR beta chain appears in the sequencing data of a study of cytomegalovirus exposure and HLA in healthy donors. Study-wide context: There were about 86 million unique TCRs (from HLA-typed donors) in an early data release. Study-level findings and limits: Cytomegalovirus status was reportedly diagnosed by the classifier with high specificity and sensitivity.

Remarks on this clone: Its matching antigen is unknown. Other DNA sequences in this specimen translate into the identical CDR3.

Germline V gives CDR1 LNHDA, CDR2 SQIVND (reference sequence). The CDR3 has 12 amino acids. V lost 3 bases and J 9 bases, leaving 8 bases between the germline ends. The PCR contained 60 Vbeta and 13 Jbeta primers. Here immunoSEQ multiplex PCR was the method, and the copy in TCRdb shows in-frame clones only, minus some. Of 90,000 to 120,000 clones listed, over 75% were seen once; the top ten hold around 2%. V usage is TRBV19 and J usage is TRBJ1-4, with D possibly TRBD1 on 5 matching bases. This receptor was identified in a man aged 25-40 years in good health and CMV-seronegative. Input material: PBMCs. The CDR3 here is CASSIGGKKLFF. The CDR3 coding sequence is TGTGCCAGTAGTATTGGGGGGAAAAAACTGTTTTTT. The full variable domain, completed using reference TRBV19 and TRBJ1-4, is DGGITQSPKYLFRKEGQNVTLSCEQNLNHDAMYWYRQDPGQGLRLIYYSQIVNDFQKGDIAEGYSVSREKKESFPLTVTSAQKNPTAFYLCASSIGGKKLFFGSGTQLSVL.